The T cell receptor beta chain described here comes from a study of graft-versus-host responses after intestinal transplantation. About the research overall: Uniformly, recipients were administered anti-thymocyte globulin induction with subsequent tacrolimus and steroids for around three years.

The CDR3 is made up of 14 amino acids. The J segment lost 2 bases and the V segment lost 1 base, leaving 2 bases of the junction unmatched. From germline, CDR1 is MGHRA and CDR2 YSYEKL. Sequencing was performed with immunoSEQ multiplex PCR; in TCRdb, only in-frame clones are kept and a portion is missing. The data contain some 93,000 clones, roughly 90% of them seen just once; the ten biggest clones take up over 0.4%. As for this clone: Its cognate antigen is unknown. This sample includes further DNA sequences coding for the same CDR3.

The chain has TRBV4-1 and TRBJ2-7; TRBD2 matches at 7 bases. Here the sequenced sample was unstimulated CD8+ T cells sorted from spleen or lymph node cells, taken before intestinal transplant. This sequence was found in a human donor who received an intestinal transplant. The CDR3 loop reads CASSQASGAYEQYF. The CDR3 DNA reads TGCGCCAGCAGCCAAGCCAGCGGGGCCTACGAGCAGTACTTC.